One sample yielded the 28 T cell receptor beta chains listed below, sequenced in a study of blood T cell repertoires in COVID-19. The assay was immunoSEQ multiplex PCR, and TCRdb's table has in-frame clones only and misses some. Of about 370,000 clones listed, around 92% are singletons. The material sequenced was peripheral blood. The receptor set was obtained from a young woman with COVID-19, enrolled during active disease.

The gene calls are TRBV5-1 and TRBJ2-2; 8 nucleotides agree with TRBD1. Germline V gene lookup returns CDR1 SGHRS and CDR2 YFSETQ. V was pared by 5 bases and J by 1 base, with 4 bases of the junction left unmatched. CDR3 size: 15 residues. The CDR3 region is CASRFDRGNTGELFF. CDR3 coding DNA: TGCGCCAGCAGATTCGACAGGGGGAACACCGGGGAGCTGTTTTTT.

J is TRBJ2-1 and V is TRBV27; TRBD2 aligns across 8 bases. Germline CDR1 MNHEY, CDR2 SMNVEV (reference sequence). The CDR3 length is 15 residues. The junction had 9 bases not matched to a gene; V was cut back by 6 bases and J by 5 bases. CDR3 loop: CASRTLGGGHNEQFF. The CDR3 DNA reads TGTGCCAGCAGAACCCTAGGCGGGGGGCACAATGAGCAGTTCTTC.

The V gene is TRBV11-3, the J gene TRBJ1-3, with 7 bases aligning to TRBD1. Trimming took 2 bases from V and 2 from J; bases not matched to a gene: 6. Germline values: CDR1 SGHNT, CDR2 YENEEA. This CDR3 is 16 amino acids long. The CDR3 region is CASSLNTGTAGNTIYF. The CDR3 coding sequence is TGTGCCAGCAGCTTAAATACCGGGACAGCTGGAAACACCATATATTTT.

This chain uses TRBV2 with TRBJ2-3; 15 bases are shared with TRBD2. Germline V gives CDR1 SNHLY, CDR2 FYNNEI. V gave up 5 bases and J gave up 4 bases; unmatched junction bases: 4. The CDR3 consists of 16 residues. The DNA for the CDR3 is TGTGCCAGCAGTTCCGGACTAGCGGGAGGGCCAGATACGCAGTATTTT. As protein: CASSSGLAGGPDTQYF.

The V gene is TRBV12-3 or TRBV12-4, the J gene TRBJ2-7; D might be TRBD2 (5 bases). Trimming removed 6 bases at V and 3 bases at J, with 12 bases between. The CDR3 length is 13 residues. The CDR3 DNA is TGTGCCAGCAGGCGCTCCGGGAACTACGAGCAGTACGTC. Translating it yields CASRRSGNYEQYV.

The chain links TRBV10-2 to TRBJ1-1; D is ambiguous. The CDR3 is 15 amino acids. Per the germline V gene, CDR1 is WSHSY and CDR2 is SAAADI. Between the trimmed V and J ends, which lost 0 bases and 3 bases, there was a span of 11 bases. CDR3 sequence (DNA): TGCGCCAGCAGTGAGTCGGAGGGCCAAGACACTGAAGCTTTCTTT. This sequence encodes CASSESEGQDTEAFF.

The chain has TRBV2 and TRBJ1-3; a weak D match, TRBD1 (6 bases). Trimming left V 1 base short and J 2 bases short, with 9 bases between. This CDR3 spans 15 amino acids. CDR1 is SNHLY and CDR2 is FYNNEI in the germline V gene. The chain's CDR3 is CASSEGGRTGNTIYF. In DNA, the CDR3 is TGTGCCAGCAGTGAAGGGGGGCGAACTGGAAACACCATATATTTT. Complete variable domain (other parts from reference TRBV2 and TRBJ1-3): EPEVTQTPSHQVTQMGQEVILRCVPISNHLYFYWYRQILGQKVEFLVSFYNNEISEKSEIFDDQFSVERPDGSNFTLKIRSTKLEDSAMYFCASSEGGRTGNTIYFGEGSWLTVV.

The chain links TRBV6-1 to TRBJ1-2; TRBD1 might be the D (5 bases). CDR3 size: 16 residues. V gave up 2 bases and J gave up 1 base, with 14 bases separating them. CDR1 MNHNS and CDR2 SASEGT come from the germline V gene. CDR3 nucleotides: TGTGCCAGCAGTGAACAGAGACAGACCCATAACTATGGCTACACCTTC. Translation gives CASSEQRQTHNYGYTF.

The chain employs TRBV28 and TRBJ2-7; the match to TRBD2 covers 9 bases. The CDR3 spans 14 residues. CDR1 is MDHEN, CDR2 SYDVKM, per germline. V was pared by 8 bases and J by 5 bases, with 10 bases of the junction left unmatched. The DNA of the CDR3 is TGTGCCAGCCACTCGCGGGGGGGTTCAGACGAGCAGTACTTC. The encoded protein is CASHSRGGSDEQYF.

This chain joins TRBV7-2 and TRBJ2-2, with D perhaps matching TRBD1 (5 bases). CDR1 is SGHTA, CDR2 FQGNSA, per germline. The V and J ends lost 1 base and 7 bases respectively, with 13 bases between them. The CDR3 contains 15 residues. CDR3 amino acids: CASSLVVGLIGELFF. For the CDR3, the DNA is TGTGCCAGCAGCTTAGTGGTGGGGCTCATCGGGGAGCTGTTTTTT.

The chain has TRBV7-9 and TRBJ2-1; 10 nucleotides line up with TRBD1. The CDR3 sequence is 16 residues long. In germline, CDR1 is SEHNR, CDR2 FQNEAQ (reference sequence). J lost 6 bases, V lost 3 bases, and 8 bases had no gene match. The CDR3 DNA is TGTGCCAGCAGCTTGACAGGGGGCTTTAGCGGCAATGAGCAGTTCTTC. Translating it yields CASSLTGGFSGNEQFF.

The genes are TRBV14 and TRBJ1-4, with unresolved D. Trimming removed 3 bases at V and 6 bases at J, with 8 bases between. This CDR3 spans 13 amino acids. CDR1 SGHDN and CDR2 FVKESK come from the germline V gene. The CDR3 bases are TGTGCCAGCAGCCAGACCGGGGATGAAAAACTGTTTTTT. This sequence encodes CASSQTGDEKLFF.

This sequence joins TRBV28 and TRBJ1-5; unclear D gene. The CDR3 totals 14 residues. The V end lost 1 base, the J end lost 6 bases, and 10 bases lay between the germline ends. CDR1 and CDR2 from the germline V gene are MDHEN and SYDVKM. The CDR3 coding sequence is TGTGCCAGCAGTTTATTCGCAGGAGGTCAGCCCCAGCATTTT. This sequence encodes CASSLFAGGQPQHF.

The sample holds one count of this clone. V and J are TRBV6-4 and TRBJ2-2; 12 nucleotides align to TRBD2. V lost 4 bases, J lost 0 bases, and 9 bases stayed unmatched. Germline CDR1 is MRHNA and CDR2 is SNTAGT. This CDR3 has 19 residues. CDR3 residues: CASSAYPTSGGTNTGELFF. In nucleotides, the CDR3 is TGTGCCAGCAGTGCCTATCCTACTAGCGGGGGGACGAACACCGGGGAGCTGTTTTTT.

The chain links TRBV20-1 to TRBJ2-5; possible D gene TRBD2, 7 bases. The V gene's germline CDR1 is DFQATT and CDR2 SNEGSKA (reference sequence). V lost 3 bases, J lost 5 bases, and 16 bases lay in between. CDR3 length: 14 residues. CDR3 region: CSASPGGSPETQYF. The CDR3 DNA sequence: TGCAGTGCTAGTCCGGGGGGCTCCCCTGAGACCCAGTACTTC.

The genes are TRBV11-3 and TRBJ2-2, with D maybe TRBD1 (5 bases). Germline CDR1 and CDR2: SGHNT and YENEEA. V was trimmed by 2 bases and J by 1 base, leaving 17 bases between them. This CDR3 spans 18 amino acids. The CDR3 loop reads CASSLIVGAGENTGELFF. CDR3 DNA: TGTGCCAGCAGCTTAATCGTTGGGGCAGGCGAGAACACCGGGGAGCTGTTTTTT.

The genes are TRBV2 and TRBJ1-1, with 7 bases lining up with TRBD1. Trimming at V came to 6 bases and at J to 3 bases, leaving 4 bases not matched to a gene. CDR1 SNHLY and CDR2 FYNNEI come from the germline V gene. The CDR3 runs 13 residues. DNA for the CDR3: TGTGCCAGCAGGAACGACAGGGACACTGAAGCTTTCTTT. Translation gives CASRNDRDTEAFF.

The chain carries TRBV19 and TRBJ1-1, with TRBD1 as a possible D gene (6 bases). The CDR3 consists of 14 residues. Trimming took 5 bases from V and 3 from J, leaving 13 bases between them. Per the germline V gene, CDR1 is LNHDA and CDR2 is SQIVND (reference sequence). CDR3 sequence: CASSFQGFYTEAFF. In nucleotides, the CDR3 is TGTGCCAGTAGTTTCCAGGGGTTTTACACTGAAGCTTTCTTT.

This rearrangement joins TRBV4-2 to TRBJ1-4, with D possibly matching TRBD1 (5 bases). This CDR3 is 14 amino acids long. V lost 1 base and J lost 8, with 11 bases in between. CDR1 and CDR2 (germline): LGHNA, YNFKEQ. CDR3: CASSQGSGKEKLFF. The CDR3 nucleotides read TGTGCCAGCAGCCAAGGGTCAGGGAAGGAAAAACTGTTTTTT.

The chain couples TRBV7-2 to TRBJ2-1; D perhaps matches TRBD1 (6 bases). The ends were cut back, 5 bases at V and 6 bases at J, with 14 bases in the middle. Germline assignment: CDR1 SGHTA and CDR2 FQGNSA. The CDR3 is made up of 14 amino acids. The CDR3: CASSPLGQLNEQFF. The CDR3 bases are TGTGCCAGCAGCCCCCTTGGACAGCTCAATGAGCAGTTCTTC.

The CDR3 loop reads CASSYSDRGHQQFF. DNA of the CDR3: TGTGCCAGCAGTTACTCTGACAGGGGGCATCAGCAGTTCTTC. The chain has TRBV6-5 and TRBJ2-1; 10 bases are shared with TRBD1. Germline values: CDR1 MNHEY, CDR2 SVGAGI. This CDR3 comprises 14 residues. V shed 0 bases, J shed 11 bases, and the junction held 4 bases outside the gene matches.

This sequence joins TRBV27 and TRBJ2-7; TRBD1 matches at 8 bases. CDR3 length: 15 residues. CDR1 and CDR2 from the germline V gene are MNHEY and SMNVEV (reference sequence). The V and J ends lost 6 bases and 0 bases, in that order; junction bases with no gene match: 7. CDR3 coding DNA: TGTGCCAGCAGCAGCGGACAGGGCCCCTCCTACGAGCAGTACTTC. Its protein is CASSSGQGPSYEQYF.

The rearrangement links TRBV6-5 to TRBJ1-2, with D maybe TRBD1 (6 bases). Trimming took 7 bases from V and 7 from J, leaving 16 bases between them. The CDR3 length is 13 residues. CDR1 and CDR2 (germline): MNHEY, SVGAGI. CDR3 nucleotide sequence: TGTGCCAGCACCTCTCAGGGGTCGCGTGGCTACACCTTC. It translates to CASTSQGSRGYTF.

The CDR3 is CAWSVDRFLYGYTF. The CDR3 bases are TGTGCCTGGAGCGTCGACAGATTTCTCTATGGCTACACCTTC. This rearrangement joins TRBV30 to TRBJ1-2, with a possible D match to TRBD1 (5 bases). Germline values: CDR1 GTSNPN, CDR2 SVGIG (reference sequence). The CDR3 sequence is 14 residues long. The V end lost 3 bases, the J end lost 4 bases, and 15 bases lay between the germline ends.

The gene calls are TRBV11-3 and TRBJ2-1; TRBD2 might be the D (6 bases). The germline gives CDR1 SGHNT, CDR2 YENEEA. The CDR3 consists of 15 residues. Trimming removed 5 bases from V and 1 base from J, with 12 bases in between. The CDR3 sequence: CASSPVGGSYNEQFF. In DNA, the CDR3 is TGTGCCAGCAGCCCGGTCGGGGGATCCTACAATGAGCAGTTCTTC.

This chain connects TRBV5-1 to TRBJ2-1, with 10 bases aligning to TRBD2. Per germline, CDR1 SGHRS and CDR2 YFSETQ. The CDR3 length is 17 residues. The V gene end was trimmed by 1 base and the J gene end by 7 bases; junction bases not matched to a gene: 11. DNA for the CDR3: TGCGCCAGCAGCTTGCAACCGAGCGGGGGGGCTGGAAATGAGCAGTTCTTC. This sequence encodes CASSLQPSGGAGNEQFF.

This sequence joins TRBV13 and TRBJ2-1; 9 bases agree with TRBD2. There are 16 residues in the CDR3. V dropped 5 bases and J dropped 8; count of bases not matched to a gene: 13. CDR1 is PRHDT and CDR2 is FYEKMQ in the germline V gene (reference sequence). The CDR3 sequence: CASSPPAGGVLHEQFF. The CDR3 nucleotides read TGTGCCAGCAGCCCACCGGCGGGGGGGGTTCTCCATGAGCAGTTCTTC.

In this sample, this clone turned up once. V gene TRBV5-1 combines with J gene TRBJ1-2, with D perhaps TRBD1 (6 bases). This CDR3 spans 14 amino acids. V was trimmed by 0 bases and J by 6 bases, leaving 12 bases between them. Germline V lookup: CDR1 SGHRS, CDR2 YFSETQ. CDR3 DNA sequence: TGCGCCAGCAGCTTGGCGGGGGGCATCGATGGCTACACCTTC. It translates to CASSLAGGIDGYTF.